What follows are 24 T cell receptor beta chains derived from one specimen sequenced in a study of blood T cells in healthy people across ages. Combining a sample-barcoded 5' primer with a J-beta primer mix, a second PCR ran for roughly 7 to 12 cycles. TCRdb re-analysed the 5' RACE reads in MiXCR, keeping a single row per CDR3 protein. This sample has roughly 680,000 distinct CDR3 sequences, with 21% found just once. Sequenced material: blood. The receptors derive from a man aged 65 to 79 in good health.

This rearrangement joins TRBV27 to TRBJ2-5; D is possibly TRBD1 (6 bases). Judging by the DNA end, TRBJ2-7 fits better; the J call may be wrong. The CDR3 totals 13 residues. Germline CDR1 reads MNHEY; CDR2 reads SMNVEV (reference sequence). The CDR3 nucleotides read TGTGCCAGCAGCAGACAGGTTTATTACGAGCAGTACTTC. As protein: CASSRQVYYEQYF.

This clonotype was picked up a small number of times. The chain recombines TRBV21-1 with TRBJ2-7; TRBD2 was called by the table and not checked on the DNA. TRBV21-1 is a listed pseudogene. The CDR3 has 18 residues. The chain's CDR3 is CASIKKPGLYREKYEQYF. Written as DNA, the CDR3 is TGTGCCAGCATCAAAAAACCGGGACTCTACCGCGAAAAATACGAGCAGTACTTC.

This clonotype was picked up a small number of times. CDR3 nucleotides: TGTGCCAGCAGCGTAGAAGGAGGGCGGAGTGAGCAGTTCTTC. It encodes CASSVEGGRSEQFF. The chain is built from TRBV9 and TRBJ2-1; D may be TRBD2 (6 bases). Trimming took 0 bases from V and 9 from J, leaving 13 bases between them. Germline CDR1 SGDLS, CDR2 YYNGEE. The CDR3 is 14 residues long.

This clonotype occurred many times. The chain carries TRBV3-1 and TRBJ2-1; no firm D call. Germline V lookup: CDR1 LGHDT, CDR2 YNNKEL (reference sequence). There are 12 residues in the CDR3. Trimming took 4 bases from V and 8 from J, leaving 9 bases between them. The DNA for the CDR3 is TGTGCCAGCAGCCCGCAAGGCTATGAGCAGTTCTTC. Encoded protein: CASSPQGYEQFF.

This chain joins TRBV7-8 and TRBJ1-1; TRBD1 aligns across 7 bases. The germline V gene has CDR1 SGHVS and CDR2 FQNEAQ. V dropped 6 bases and J dropped 4; count of bases not matched to a gene: 8. The CDR3 spans 14 residues. The CDR3 loop reads CASRPTGSRTEAFF. Here the CDR3 DNA reads TGTGCCAGCAGACCGACAGGGTCCCGCACTGAAGCTTTCTTT.

This clonotype was counted between two and nine times. V and J are TRBV5-1 and TRBJ2-3; 7 bases fit TRBD2. Germline CDR1 and CDR2: SGHRS and YFSETQ. With V trimmed by 0 bases and J by 6 bases, 7 bases remained unmatched. This CDR3 has 15 residues. The CDR3 region is CASSLGSREMDTQYF. As DNA, the CDR3 is TGCGCCAGCAGCTTGGGCTCGCGGGAGATGGATACGCAGTATTTT.

The table lists this clonotype with a few counts. This chain connects TRBV6-2 or TRBV6-3 to TRBJ1-1; TRBD1 matches 7 bases. V trimming: 6 bases; J trimming: 7 bases; junction bases outside the gene matches: 8. From germline, CDR1 is MNHEY and CDR2 SVGEGT. This CDR3 is built from 13 residues. The CDR3 sequence: CASRPRQGFEAFF. CDR3 nucleotides: TGTGCCAGCAGACCCAGACAGGGCTTTGAAGCTTTCTTT.

The CDR3 protein is CASRQDSSSYEQYF. CDR3 sequence (DNA): TGCGCCAGCAGACAAGACAGCTCCTCCTACGAGCAGTACTTC. The rearrangement joins TRBV5-1 to TRBJ2-1; tentatively, D is TRBD1 (5 bases). The last part of the DNA fits TRBJ2-7 better; the J call may be wrong. This CDR3 has 14 amino acids. Germline CDR1 reads SGHRS; CDR2 reads YFSETQ.

The J gene is TRBJ1-2, the V gene TRBV6-5; D is unresolved. The CDR3 has 14 amino acids. Trimming stripped 6 bases from V and 0 bases from J, with 11 bases between. Germline CDR1 and CDR2: MNHEY and SVGAGI. The CDR3 reads CASRKTATNYGYTF. DNA of the CDR3: TGTGCCAGCAGGAAGACGGCTACTAACTATGGCTACACCTTC.

This clonotype came up a few times. V and J are TRBV29-1 and TRBJ2-5, with 11 bases identical to TRBD1. CDR3 length: 12 amino acids. Germline V gene data show CDR1 as SQVTM and CDR2 as ANQGSEA. Trimming removed 6 bases from V and 5 bases from J; junction bases left unmatched: 2. CDR3 sequence: CSVGQGAETQYF. The CDR3 bases are TGCAGCGTAGGACAGGGGGCTGAGACCCAGTACTTC.

Comments on this clonotype: A read error may account for a junction end that differs from germline. V is TRBV28 and J is TRBJ2-3, with 8 bases matching TRBD2. Germline V lookup: CDR1 MDHEN, CDR2 SYDVKM. The CDR3 runs to 15 residues. CDR3 sequence: CASSRLATSTDTRYF. The DNA for the CDR3 is TGTGCCAGCAGCAGACTAGCGACCAGCACAGATACGCGGTATTTT.

The CDR3 reads CASSLEVISGTTPDTQYF. The CDR3 region has the DNA TGCGCCAGCAGCTTGGAAGTAATTAGCGGGACCACCCCAGATACGCAGTATTTT. The V and J genes are TRBV5-1 and TRBJ2-3; TRBD2 matches 8 bases. CDR1 is SGHRS and CDR2 is YFSETQ in the germline V gene. Trimming removed 0 bases from V and 4 bases from J; junction bases left unmatched: 13. The CDR3 sequence is 18 residues long.

This sequence joins TRBV9 and TRBJ2-2; the D is unclear. CDR3 length equals 14 residues. Per the germline V gene, CDR1 is SGDLS and CDR2 is YYNGEE. V was pared by 0 bases and J by 0 bases, with 3 bases between. CDR3 coding DNA: TGTGCCAGCAGCGTAGATCCGAACACCGGGGAGCTGTTTTTT. It specifies CASSVDPNTGELFF.

This clonotype was seen a handful of times. This chain uses TRBV7-9 with TRBJ1-6, with D possibly TRBD1 on 6 matching bases. The germline V gene encodes CDR1 SEHNR and CDR2 FQNEAQ (reference sequence). V lost 2 bases and J lost 7, with 12 bases in between. This CDR3 spans 15 amino acids. The CDR3 DNA sequence: TGTGCCAGCAGCTTACTCCACGACAGGAATTCACCCCTCCACTTT. Protein: CASSLLHDRNSPLHF.

With regard to this clonotype: The germline gene is not matched at one end of the junction; a read error may be the cause. V gene TRBV15 combines with J gene TRBJ2-5; TRBD2 matches 13 bases. The length of the CDR3 is 17 residues. Germline-derived CDR1 and CDR2 are LNHNV and YYDKDF (reference sequence). The CDR3 loop is CATSSGGTSGIRNEQLF. CDR3 nucleotide sequence: TGTGCCACCAGCAGTGGCGGGACTAGCGGGATAAGGAATGAGCAGCTCTTC.

Many counts were recorded for this clonotype. The genes are TRBV6-5 and TRBJ2-7; 9 positions agree with TRBD1. The V gene end was trimmed by 4 bases and the J gene end by 6 bases; junction bases not matched to a gene: 4. Per the germline V gene, CDR1 is MNHEY and CDR2 is SVGAGI. This CDR3 has 13 amino acids. The CDR3 DNA sequence: TGTGCCAGCAGTTCCTCGACAGGGGGCGAGCAGTACTTC. It yields the protein CASSSSTGGEQYF.

This clonotype was observed a handful of times. The chain couples TRBV7-2 to TRBJ2-3, with D maybe TRBD1 (5 bases). The V end was cut by 2 bases, the J end by 2 bases, with 8 bases between. This CDR3 is 14 amino acids long. Looked up from germline, CDR1 is SGHTA and CDR2 is FQGNSA. The CDR3 DNA sequence: TGTGCCAGCAGCTTAACCAGGGCCACAGATACGCAGTATTTT. It yields the protein CASSLTRATDTQYF.

The chain is built from TRBV7-2 and TRBJ2-4, with TRBD2 matching 12 bases. This CDR3 contains 14 residues. Germline assignment: CDR1 SGHTA and CDR2 FQGNSA. The J segment lost 7 bases and the V segment lost 5 bases, leaving 3 bases of the junction unmatched. The CDR3 reads CASSQLAGGNIQYF. The CDR3 nucleotides read TGTGCCAGCAGCCAGCTAGCGGGAGGGAACATTCAGTACTTC.

The genes are TRBV5-1 and TRBJ2-7; D is perhaps TRBD1 (5 bases). CDR1 and CDR2 from the germline V gene are SGHRS and YFSETQ. CDR3 length: 15 amino acids. V was cut by 0 bases and J by 0 bases, with 10 bases left in between. The CDR3 loop is CASSLAGMGSYEQYF. In DNA form, the CDR3 reads TGCGCCAGCAGCTTGGCAGGGATGGGCTCCTACGAGCAGTACTTC. Filled out from reference TRBV5-1 and TRBJ2-7, the complete variable domain reads KAGVTQTPRYLIKTRGQQVTLSCSPISGHRSVSWYQQTPGQGLQFLFEYFSETQRNKGNFPGRFSGRQFSNSRSEMNVSTLELGDSALYLCASSLAGMGSYEQYFGPGTRLTVT.

This clonotype has only a few counts. A read error may account for a junction end that differs from germline. This sequence joins TRBV18 and TRBJ2-5; possible D gene TRBD2, 6 bases. The DNA end lines up better with TRBJ2-1; the J call may be wrong. The germline V gene encodes CDR1 KGHSH and CDR2 LQKENI. The CDR3 is 14 amino acids. The DNA of the CDR3 is TGTGCCAGTTCACCATACCCATGGAGGGATGAGCAGTTCTTC. This translates into CASSPYPWRDEQFF.

This clonotype was seen more than once but under ten times. The CDR3 nucleotides read TGCAGCGTTGACGGACTAGCGGGAGGGCTGTACCAAGAGACCCAGTACTTC. Protein: CSVDGLAGGLYQETQYF. V is TRBV29-1 and J is TRBJ2-5, with 15 bases that match TRBD2. The length of the CDR3 is 17 residues. Per the germline V gene, CDR1 is SQVTM and CDR2 is ANQGSEA. Germline trimming cut 3 bases from V and 0 bases from J; bases unmatched to any gene: 5.

The V call is TRBV20-1, the J call TRBJ2-4, with a possible D match to TRBD1 (5 bases). Trimming removed 6 bases from V and 4 bases from J, with 10 bases in between. CDR1 and CDR2 (germline): DFQATT, SNEGSKA (reference sequence). The CDR3 spans 12 residues. The DNA for the CDR3 is TGCAGTGCGGATAAGGGGAAAAACATTCAGTACTTC. Translated: CSADKGKNIQYF.

This clonotype has just a few counts. The germline gene is not matched at one end of the junction; a read error may be the cause. The chain couples TRBV6-5 to TRBJ2-7; D is undetermined. This CDR3 has 13 residues. Germline CDR1 MNHEY, CDR2 SVGAGI. CDR3 region: CASSYSNSHEQYF. CDR3 nucleotides: TGTGCCAGCAGTTACTCGAACTCCCACGAGCAGTACTTC.

The chain is built from TRBV12-3 or TRBV12-4 and TRBJ2-3; no clear D. The V gene lost 7 bases and the J gene lost 1 base, with 9 bases spanning the gap. This CDR3 has 13 amino acids. The CDR3 loop is CASIWVGTDTQYF. CDR3 DNA: TGTGCCAGCATTTGGGTGGGCACAGATACGCAGTATTTT.